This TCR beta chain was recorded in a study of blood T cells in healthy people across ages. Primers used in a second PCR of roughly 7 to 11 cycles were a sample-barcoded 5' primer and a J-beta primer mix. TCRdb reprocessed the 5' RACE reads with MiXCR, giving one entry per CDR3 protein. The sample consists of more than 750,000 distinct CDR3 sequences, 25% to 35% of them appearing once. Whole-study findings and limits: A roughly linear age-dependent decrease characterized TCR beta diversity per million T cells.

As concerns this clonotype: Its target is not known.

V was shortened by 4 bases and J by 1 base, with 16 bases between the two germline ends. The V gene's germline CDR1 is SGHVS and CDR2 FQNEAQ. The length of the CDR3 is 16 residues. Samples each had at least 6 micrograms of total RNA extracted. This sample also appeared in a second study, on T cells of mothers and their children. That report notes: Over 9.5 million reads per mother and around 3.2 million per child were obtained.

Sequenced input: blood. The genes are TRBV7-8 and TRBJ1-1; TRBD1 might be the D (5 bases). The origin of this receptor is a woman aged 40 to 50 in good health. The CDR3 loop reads CASSSRGGSTNTEAFF. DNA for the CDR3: TGTGCCAGCAGCTCTCGGGGGGGGTCGACGAACACTGAAGCTTTCTTT. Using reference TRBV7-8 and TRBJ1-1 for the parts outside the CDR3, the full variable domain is GAGVSQSPRYKVAKRGQDVALRCDPISGHVSLFWYQQALGQGPEFLTYFQNEAQLDKSGLPSDRFFAERPEGSVSTLKIQRTQQEDSAVYLCASSSRGGSTNTEAFFGQGTRLTVV.